The 26 T cell receptor beta chains given below trace back to one sample, sequenced in a study of cytomegalovirus exposure and HLA in healthy donors. The PCR employed 60 Vbeta primers together with 13 Jbeta primers. Clones were sequenced by immunoSEQ multiplex PCR, and TCRdb holds only the in-frame ones, with some missing. The sample records 60,000 to 70,000 clones, roughly 70% being singletons. The specimen sequenced was PBMCs. Receptor source: a man between 45 and 60 years old in good health and CMV-seropositive.

The rearrangement uses TRBV5-1 and TRBJ2-7; weak D call: TRBD1 (6 bases). The germline V gene encodes CDR1 SGHRS and CDR2 YFSETQ. The CDR3 spans 13 residues. V lost 4 bases and J 1 base, leaving 9 bases between the germline ends. This CDR3 reads CASSMTGSYEQYF. The CDR3, as DNA: TGCGCCAGCAGCATGACAGGATCCTACGAGCAGTACTTC.

This chain connects TRBV6-5 to TRBJ1-2, with 8 positions matching TRBD1. Unmatched junction bases numbered 13, after V lost 5 bases and J lost 8 bases. This CDR3 comprises 15 residues. CDR1 MNHEY and CDR2 SVGAGI come from the germline V gene. For the CDR3, the DNA is TGTGCCAGCAGTGCCGCCAGACAGGGGCTGGGAGGCTACACCTTC. Translation: CASSAARQGLGGYTF.

The chain is built from TRBV30 and TRBJ1-5, with TRBD1 identical over 10 bases. V trimming: 3 bases; J trimming: 4 bases; junction bases outside the gene matches: 3. CDR1 GTSNPN and CDR2 SVGIG come from the germline V gene (reference sequence). This CDR3 comprises 14 residues. CDR3 loop: CAWSRDRGNQPQHF. CDR3 sequence (DNA): TGTGCCTGGAGCCGGGACAGGGGAAATCAGCCCCAGCATTTT.

This clone was observed once. J is TRBJ2-6 and V is TRBV27; 9 nucleotides align to TRBD1. V lost 1 base to trimming and J lost 0 bases; unmatched junction nucleotides: 7. Looked up from germline, CDR1 is MNHEY and CDR2 is SMNVEV (reference sequence). The CDR3 spans 19 residues. This CDR3 reads CASSLWGQGHYSGANVLTF. The DNA for the CDR3 is TGTGCCAGCAGTTTATGGGGACAGGGACATTACTCTGGGGCCAACGTCCTGACTTTC. Full variable domain (rest looked up from reference TRBV27 and TRBJ2-6): EAQVTQNPRYLITVTGKKLTVTCSQNMNHEYMSWYRQDPGLGLRQIYYSMNVEVTDKGDVPEGYKVSRKEKRNFPLILESPSPNQTSLYFCASSLWGQGHYSGANVLTFGAGSRLTVL.

This clone has only one observation. The V gene is TRBV28, the J gene TRBJ1-1, with D unclear. Trimming shortened V by 9 bases and J by 4 bases, and 6 bases separated the two germline ends. CDR1 is MDHEN, CDR2 SYDVKM, per germline. The CDR3 is made up of 10 amino acids. The CDR3 here is CASRGTEAFF. The CDR3 DNA reads TGTGCCAGTCGGGGCACTGAAGCTTTCTTT.

This clone was picked up a small number of times. The J gene is TRBJ1-6, the V gene TRBV9; no reliable D call. The V and J ends lost 0 bases and 8 bases respectively, with 9 bases between them. In germline, CDR1 is SGDLS, CDR2 YYNGEE. This CDR3 has 14 amino acids. The CDR3 region has the DNA TGTGCCAGCAGCGTAGCCCCTCTTGATTCACCCCTCCACTTT. Translated, it gives CASSVAPLDSPLHF.

The chain combines TRBV30 with TRBJ1-4, with D perhaps TRBD1 (6 bases). The CDR3 covers 13 residues. The V end was cut by 5 bases, the J end by 8 bases, with 15 bases between. The germline V gene encodes CDR1 GTSNPN and CDR2 SVGIG (reference sequence). The CDR3 loop reads CAWGRGGREKLFF. CDR3 DNA: TGTGCCTGGGGTCGGGGGGGGCGAGAAAAACTGTTTTTT.

The chain is built from TRBV10-3 and TRBJ2-3; D gene uncertain. This CDR3 comprises 14 residues. Deletions cut 2 bases from V and 7 bases from J, with 13 bases between. Germline CDR1 is ENHRY and CDR2 is SYGVKD. The CDR3 reads CAISEAPPRHTQYF. CDR3 DNA: TGTGCCATCAGTGAGGCCCCCCCGAGGCATACGCAGTATTTT.

The CDR3 spells CASSQDPRVSYNEQFF. The CDR3 DNA reads as TGTGCCAGCAGCCAAGATCCCAGGGTCTCCTACAATGAGCAGTTCTTC. V usage is TRBV14 and J usage is TRBJ2-1; perhaps TRBD1 as D (5 bases). The germline V gene encodes CDR1 SGHDN and CDR2 FVKESK. Trimming cost V 0 bases and J 0 bases, with 9 bases left between them. The CDR3 runs 16 residues.

The chain carries TRBV7-2 and TRBJ1-1, with D tentatively TRBD1 (6 bases). The V and J ends lost 5 bases and 4 bases respectively, with 17 bases between them. The germline gives CDR1 SGHTA, CDR2 FQGNSA. The CDR3 sequence is 15 residues long. CDR3 protein: CASSLQQGRPTEAFF. CDR3 in DNA: TGTGCCAGCAGCCTCCAACAGGGAAGACCCACTGAAGCTTTCTTT.

In its sample, this clone was seen once. V and J are TRBV5-1 and TRBJ2-1; perhaps TRBD2 as D (5 bases). In germline, CDR1 is SGHRS, CDR2 YFSETQ. With 1 base removed from V and 9 bases from J, the gap between germline ends came to 11 bases. The CDR3 totals 13 residues. CDR3 DNA: TGCGCCAGCAGCTTGTTTCCTAGCACTGAGCAGTTCTTC. Protein sequence: CASSLFPSTEQFF.

V and J are TRBV6-5 and TRBJ2-7, with D perhaps TRBD1 (6 bases). Germline CDR1 and CDR2: MNHEY and SVGAGI. The length of the CDR3 is 13 residues. V was trimmed by 6 bases and J by 2 bases, leaving 11 bases between them. The CDR3 DNA sequence: TGTGCCAGCAGGTCGACAGGACCCTACGAGCAGTACTTC. This gives the protein CASRSTGPYEQYF.

The gene calls are TRBV11-2 and TRBJ1-1; 7 bases match TRBD1. V was pared by 1 base and J by 11 bases, with 7 bases of the junction left unmatched. Germline CDR1 reads SGHAT; CDR2 reads FQNNGV. The CDR3 has 13 residues. As DNA, the CDR3 is TGTGCCAGCAGCTTAGGTCAGCAGGGGGGCGCTTTCTTT. Translating it yields CASSLGQQGGAFF.

The chain combines TRBV5-4 with TRBJ1-4, with 8 bases aligning to TRBD1. Per germline, CDR1 SGHNT and CDR2 YYREEE (reference sequence). The junction had 9 bases not matched to a gene; V was cut back by 4 bases and J by 7 bases. The CDR3 consists of 15 residues. CDR3 DNA: TGTGCCAGCAGCATTAAGACAGGGGTTGGTGAAAAACTGTTTTTT. Amino acid sequence: CASSIKTGVGEKLFF.

A few counts support this clone. The chain links TRBV2 to TRBJ1-1; D call uncertain. This CDR3 spans 13 amino acids. Trimming stripped 8 bases from V and 0 bases from J, with 10 bases between. Germline V gene sequence: CDR1 SNHLY, CDR2 FYNNEI. CDR3 bases: TGTGCCAGCGCTACAGAGTTGAACACTGAAGCTTTCTTT. This gives the protein CASATELNTEAFF.

The rearrangement uses TRBV9 and TRBJ2-2, with D possibly matching TRBD1 (6 bases). The CDR3 contains 17 residues. Trimming stripped 4 bases from V and 7 bases from J, with 23 bases between. Germline V gene lookup returns CDR1 SGDLS and CDR2 YYNGEE. The CDR3 reads CASSSDSGGLIVGELFF. CDR3 bases: TGTGCCAGCAGCTCCGATTCTGGGGGCTTAATTGTCGGGGAGCTGTTTTTT. The variable domain in full, completed from reference TRBV9 and TRBJ2-2, reads DSGVTQTPKHLITATGQRVTLRCSPRSGDLSVYWYQQSLDQGLQFLIQYYNGEERAKGNILERFSAQQFPDLHSELNLSSLELGDSALYFCASSSDSGGLIVGELFFGEGSRLTVL.

This sequence joins TRBV29-1 and TRBJ1-1; tentative D call: TRBD1 (6 bases). The CDR3 extends over 13 amino acids. Trimming pared 6 bases from V and 5 bases from J, leaving 16 bases between. Germline values: CDR1 SQVTM, CDR2 ANQGSEA. In nucleotides, the CDR3 is TGCAGCGTCTCGACAGGACTTTCTACTGAAGCTTTCTTT. It codes for CSVSTGLSTEAFF.

V usage is TRBV5-1 and J usage is TRBJ2-1, with no clear D. The CDR3 is 11 residues long. Trimming pared 4 bases from V and 10 bases from J, leaving 9 bases between. Per germline, CDR1 SGHRS and CDR2 YFSETQ. The CDR3 protein is CASSVRGEQFF. CDR3 coding DNA: TGCGCCAGCAGCGTTAGAGGAGAGCAGTTCTTC.

The rearrangement uses TRBV25-1 and TRBJ1-1; D might be TRBD1 (5 bases). The CDR3 is 11 amino acids. Trimming cost V 8 bases and J 6 bases, with 10 bases left between them. Per the germline V gene, CDR1 is MGHDK and CDR2 is SYGVNS. In nucleotides, the CDR3 is TGTGCCAGCTTATCGGGGGCTGAAGCTTTCTTT. The encoded protein is CASLSGAEAFF.

For the CDR3, the DNA is TGTGCCAGCAGTTCGGGGAGGGGTCGCGAGCAGTACTTC. This sequence encodes CASSSGRGREQYF. The rearrangement links TRBV27 to TRBJ2-7, with 7 bases identical to TRBD2. J lost 6 bases, V lost 4 bases, and 6 bases had no gene match. CDR1 is MNHEY, CDR2 SMNVEV, per germline (reference sequence). There are 13 residues in the CDR3.

This clone has just a few counts. At one end, the junction sequence differs from germline, possibly due to a read error. This rearrangement joins TRBV10-2 to TRBJ1-2, with no clear D. The CDR3 is 12 amino acids. Germline V gene data show CDR1 as WSHSY and CDR2 as SAAADI. CDR3 DNA sequence: TGCGCCAGCAGTGAGACCCCTGCAGGCTTCACCTTC. It codes for CASSETPAGFTF.

The chain combines TRBV7-2 with TRBJ1-1, with no clear D. CDR1 and CDR2 from the germline V gene are SGHTA and FQGNSA. Trimming shortened V by 4 bases and J by 2 bases, and 11 bases separated the two germline ends. The CDR3 totals 14 residues. CDR3 sequence reads: CASSSPGVNTEAFF. The CDR3 DNA reads as TGTGCCAGCAGCTCCCCCGGGGTTAACACTGAAGCTTTCTTT. Supplemented by reference TRBV7-2 and TRBJ1-1, the full variable domain reads GAGVSQSPSNKVTEKGKDVELRCDPISGHTALYWYRQSLGQGLEFLIYFQGNSAPDKSGLPSDRFSAERTGGSVSTLTIQRTQQEDSAVYLCASSSPGVNTEAFFGQGTRLTVV.

The chain recombines TRBV5-1 with TRBJ2-7; the match to TRBD2 covers 10 bases. From germline, CDR1 is SGHRS and CDR2 YFSETQ. The CDR3 runs to 15 residues. The J segment lost 5 bases and the V segment lost 0 bases, leaving 5 bases of the junction unmatched. This CDR3 is CASSLEGLAGDEQYF. The CDR3 DNA reads as TGCGCCAGCAGCTTGGAAGGTCTAGCGGGGGACGAGCAGTACTTC.

The gene calls are TRBV5-5 and TRBJ1-2, with TRBD1 identical over 8 bases. This CDR3 has 14 residues. With 4 bases clipped from V and 5 bases from J, the junction kept 7 bases outside the gene matches. CDR1 and CDR2 from the germline V gene are SGHKS and YYEKEE (reference sequence). This CDR3 reads CASSVDRGWYGYTF. DNA of the CDR3: TGTGCCAGCAGCGTTGACAGGGGTTGGTATGGCTACACCTTC.

The gene calls are TRBV6-5 and TRBJ1-1; D call uncertain. Germline V gives CDR1 MNHEY, CDR2 SVGAGI. Trimming took off 2 bases at V and 8 bases at J, with 6 bases between the two ends. The CDR3 extends over 11 amino acids. The CDR3 region is CASSYGREAFF. CDR3 nucleotides: TGTGCCAGCAGTTACGGCAGGGAAGCTTTCTTT.

The rearrangement uses TRBV27 and TRBJ2-2; D remains unclear. Germline CDR1 MNHEY, CDR2 SMNVEV (reference sequence). V was shortened by 4 bases and J by 5 bases, with 2 bases between the two germline ends. CDR3 size: 11 residues. The CDR3 DNA reads as TGTGCCAGCAGTTCAACCGGGGAGCTGTTTTTT. Protein sequence: CASSSTGELFF.